The TCR beta chain described here comes from a study of cytomegalovirus exposure and HLA in healthy donors. The study's findings and limits: Versus the approximately 700-donor mean, an Asian-associated ancestry cluster reportedly showed fewer N-insertions in a later analysis. The study flagged about 150 TCR beta chains as cytomegalovirus-associated.

In regard to this clone: No antigen is known for it.

Trimming removed 5 bases from V and 5 bases from J; junction bases left unmatched: 9. Germline CDR1 SGHNT, CDR2 YYREEE (reference sequence). The CDR3 loop spans 14 amino acids. The primer mix had 60 Vbeta and 13 Jbeta primers. The protocol was immunoSEQ multiplex PCR, while the TCRdb copy is restricted to in-frame clones and leaves out a portion. The table lists under 200,000 clones, roughly 74% of them singletons. Donors counted as nominally healthy when sampled, yet unrecorded immune exposures were likely. The specimen sequenced was PBMCs. V and J are TRBV5-4 and TRBJ1-1, with 7 bases matching TRBD1. The TCR comes from a male donor in good health and CMV-seronegative. CDR3: CASSSPTGRTEAFF. The CDR3 coding sequence is TGTGCCAGCAGTTCCCCGACAGGGAGGACTGAAGCTTTCTTT.